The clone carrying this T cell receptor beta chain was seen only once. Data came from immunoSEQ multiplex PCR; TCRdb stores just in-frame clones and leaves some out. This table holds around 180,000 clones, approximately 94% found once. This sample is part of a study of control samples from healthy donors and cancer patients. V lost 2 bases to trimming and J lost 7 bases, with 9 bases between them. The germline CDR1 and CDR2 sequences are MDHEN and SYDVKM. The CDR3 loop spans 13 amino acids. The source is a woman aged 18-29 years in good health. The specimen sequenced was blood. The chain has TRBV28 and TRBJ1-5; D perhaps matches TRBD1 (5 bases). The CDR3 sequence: CASSLGPGQPQHF. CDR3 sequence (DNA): TGTGCCAGCAGTTTAGGGCCAGGGCAGCCCCAGCATTTT.